A selection of T cell receptor beta chains follows, all from one sample in a study of T cells in localized non-small cell lung cancer. Sequenced by immunoSEQ multiplex PCR; TCRdb stores in-frame clones only, minus some. The sample records about 82,000 clones, over 60% being singletons. This specimen was PBMCs, taken before any cancer treatment. These TCRs come from a man aged 35-75 years with stage II squamous cell lung carcinoma. Both conserved end residues are part of each CDR3. The D gene is left open where the match is weak. Clone size is shown for a subset of rows, as once, few, many or a class of expanded clone.

d_gene: TRBD1; v_gene: TRBV2; j_gene: TRBJ2-7; len: 16; abundance: .; CDR3nt: TGTGCCAGCGGACGGGACAGGGACAATAAGGGCTACGAGCAGTACTTC; CDR3aa: CASGRDRDNKGYEQYF
d_gene: TRBD2; v_gene: TRBV11-2; j_gene: TRBJ2-3; len: 17; abundance: .; CDR3nt: TGTGCCAGCAGCATCGGGACTAGCGGGGGGTACAGAGATACGCAGTATTTT; CDR3aa: CASSIGTSGGYRDTQYF
d_gene: TRBD1; v_gene: TRBV28; j_gene: TRBJ1-5; len: 15; abundance: .; CDR3nt: TGTGCCAGCAGCCCTGGGGGGACAGGCCATCAGCCCCAGCATTTT; CDR3aa: CASSPGGTGHQPQHF
d_gene: .; v_gene: TRBV6-1; j_gene: TRBJ2-1; len: 15; abundance: .; CDR3nt: TGTGCCAGCAGTGCGGCTGGCAGCGGTTACAATGAGCAGTTCTTC; CDR3aa: CASSAAGSGYNEQFF
d_gene: .; v_gene: TRBV27; j_gene: TRBJ1-3; len: 16; abundance: .; CDR3nt: TGTGCCAGCAGTTTATCAGGGCTCTTACCTGGAAACACCATATATTTT; CDR3aa: CASSLSGLLPGNTIYF
d_gene: TRBD2; v_gene: TRBV23-1; j_gene: TRBJ2-1; len: 20; abundance: medium-sized; CDR3nt: TGCGCCAGCAGTCAATCGGGCAGGGCAATGCTAGCGGGACTAGACAATGAGCAGTTCTTC; CDR3aa: CASSQSGRAMLAGLDNEQFF
d_gene: .; v_gene: TRBV5-4; j_gene: TRBJ1-1; len: 14; abundance: .; CDR3nt: TGTGCCAGCAGCTTGGAGGCCTCTCTCGCTGAAGCTTTCTTT; CDR3aa: CASSLEASLAEAFF
d_gene: .; v_gene: TRBV16; j_gene: TRBJ1-5; len: 16; abundance: .; CDR3nt: TGTGCCAGCAGCCAAGGGACAACTTATAGCAATCAGCCCCAGCATTTT; CDR3aa: CASSQGTTYSNQPQHF
d_gene: .; v_gene: TRBV10-1; j_gene: TRBJ1-5; len: 15; abundance: once; CDR3nt: TGCGCCAGCATAAAGGAGGGGAATCGCAATCAGCCCCAGCATTTT; CDR3aa: CASIKEGNRNQPQHF
d_gene: TRBD1; v_gene: TRBV5-4; j_gene: TRBJ2-2; len: 14; abundance: .; CDR3nt: TGTGCCAGCTTCGACACAGGGGACACCGGGGAGCTGTTTTTT; CDR3aa: CASFDTGDTGELFF
d_gene: .; v_gene: TRBV30; j_gene: TRBJ2-3; len: 12; abundance: .; CDR3nt: TGTGCCTGGAGGGGGAGCACAGATACGCAGTATTTT; CDR3aa: CAWRGSTDTQYF
d_gene: .; v_gene: TRBV9; j_gene: TRBJ1-3; len: 15; abundance: .; CDR3nt: TGTGCCAGCAGCGTTGCGGATTACTCTGGAAACACCATATATTTT; CDR3aa: CASSVADYSGNTIYF
d_gene: .; v_gene: TRBV7-8; j_gene: TRBJ2-1; len: 17; abundance: .; CDR3nt: TGTGCCAGCAGCTTGCTGAACGGGGGGCGAAATTACAATGAGCAGTTCTTC; CDR3aa: CASSLLNGGRNYNEQFF
d_gene: .; v_gene: TRBV11-1; j_gene: TRBJ1-1; len: 15; abundance: .; CDR3nt: TGTGCCAGCAGCTTAGCCGGAACAGCGAACACTGAAGCTTTCTTT; CDR3aa: CASSLAGTANTEAFF
d_gene: .; v_gene: TRBV30; j_gene: TRBJ2-7; len: 12; abundance: .; CDR3nt: TGTGCCTGGAACCTTGCAGGTGCCGAGCAGTACTTC; CDR3aa: CAWNLAGAEQYF
d_gene: TRBD1; v_gene: TRBV29-1; j_gene: TRBJ1-2; len: 12; abundance: few; CDR3nt: TGCAGCGGACAGGGAATCAACTATGGCTACACCTTC; CDR3aa: CSGQGINYGYTF
d_gene: .; v_gene: TRBV4-1; j_gene: TRBJ2-3; len: 15; abundance: .; CDR3nt: TGCGCCAGCAGCCAAGATAAGCAGAGCACAGATACGCAGTATTTT; CDR3aa: CASSQDKQSTDTQYF
d_gene: .; v_gene: TRBV6-8; j_gene: TRBJ2-7; len: 18; abundance: .; CDR3nt: TGTGCCAGCAGTTACCCGATGCACGGGCCAGGGCCCTCCTACGAGCAGTACTTC; CDR3aa: CASSYPMHGPGPSYEQYF
d_gene: .; v_gene: TRBV6-1; j_gene: TRBJ2-6; len: 17; abundance: .; CDR3nt: TGTGCCAGCAGTGACCCTAGAGGGGCGGCCGGGGCCAACGTCCTGACTTTC; CDR3aa: CASSDPRGAAGANVLTF
d_gene: .; v_gene: TRBV5-4; j_gene: TRBJ1-5; len: 13; abundance: .; CDR3nt: TGTGCCAGCAGCTTGGGACGCGGACAGCCCCAGCATTTT; CDR3aa: CASSLGRGQPQHF
d_gene: .; v_gene: TRBV23-1; j_gene: TRBJ1-5; len: 16; abundance: .; CDR3nt: TGCGCCAGCAGTCAATCGGGGACAATTAGCAATCAGCCCCAGCATTTT; CDR3aa: CASSQSGTISNQPQHF
d_gene: TRBD2; v_gene: TRBV18; j_gene: TRBJ2-5; len: 16; abundance: .; CDR3nt: TGTGCCAGCTCGCTCACCCTAGCGGGAGAAAAAGAGACCCAGTACTTC; CDR3aa: CASSLTLAGEKETQYF
d_gene: .; v_gene: TRBV4-2; j_gene: TRBJ2-7; len: 15; abundance: .; CDR3nt: TGTGCCAGCAGCCAAGAAAGAGGGAGCTCCTACGAGCAGTACTTC; CDR3aa: CASSQERGSSYEQYF
d_gene: TRBD1; v_gene: TRBV7-2; j_gene: TRBJ1-5; len: 15; abundance: once; CDR3nt: TGTGCCAGCAGCCCTGACAGGGGATTCAATCAGCCCCAGCATTTT; CDR3aa: CASSPDRGFNQPQHF
d_gene: .; v_gene: TRBV18; j_gene: TRBJ2-5; len: 13; abundance: .; CDR3nt: TGTGCCAGCTCAGATGGGCACCAAGAGACCCAGTACTTC; CDR3aa: CASSDGHQETQYF
d_gene: .; v_gene: TRBV6-1; j_gene: TRBJ2-7; len: 15; abundance: .; CDR3nt: TGTGCCAGCAGGGATCCGGGGCAAAGAAAGGACGAGCAGTACTTC; CDR3aa: CASRDPGQRKDEQYF
d_gene: TRBD2; v_gene: TRBV7-9; j_gene: TRBJ2-1; len: 15; abundance: .; CDR3nt: TGTGCCAGCAGCTCTATCGGGGGGGCTGGAAATGAGCAGTTCTTC; CDR3aa: CASSSIGGAGNEQFF
d_gene: .; v_gene: TRBV14; j_gene: TRBJ1-1; len: 13; abundance: once; CDR3nt: TGTGCCAGCAGCCAAGGTCTGAGAAATGAAGCTTTCTTT; CDR3aa: CASSQGLRNEAFF
d_gene: .; v_gene: TRBV5-4; j_gene: TRBJ1-2; len: 14; abundance: once; CDR3nt: TGTGCCAGCAGTCCGGTACCGACGAACTATGGCTACACCTTC; CDR3aa: CASSPVPTNYGYTF
d_gene: TRBD1; v_gene: TRBV5-1; j_gene: TRBJ2-7; len: 15; abundance: .; CDR3nt: TGCGCCAGCAGCTCTTCGGCAGGGGGCGGCCACGAGCAGTACTTC; CDR3aa: CASSSSAGGGHEQYF
d_gene: .; v_gene: TRBV15; j_gene: TRBJ2-3; len: 16; abundance: .; CDR3nt: TGTGCCACCAGCAGAGAGTTGAGTCGGGACACAGATACGCAGTATTTT; CDR3aa: CATSRELSRDTDTQYF
d_gene: .; v_gene: TRBV2; j_gene: TRBJ2-1; len: 16; abundance: .; CDR3nt: TGTGCCAGCAGTGAGTCTTGGGAGAGCTCCTACAATGAGCAGTTCTTC; CDR3aa: CASSESWESSYNEQFF
d_gene: TRBD1; v_gene: TRBV29-1; j_gene: TRBJ2-7; len: 12; abundance: .; CDR3nt: TGCAGCGTGCGGACAGGGTCCTACGAGCAGTACTTC; CDR3aa: CSVRTGSYEQYF
d_gene: .; v_gene: TRBV27; j_gene: TRBJ2-2; len: 15; abundance: .; CDR3nt: TGTGCCAGCAGTTTCTTTCAGGGCAACACCGGGGAGCTGTTTTTT; CDR3aa: CASSFFQGNTGELFF
d_gene: TRBD1; v_gene: TRBV18; j_gene: TRBJ1-6; len: 13; abundance: .; CDR3nt: TGTGCCAGCTCACCCGGACAGGGGGAACCCCTCCACTTT; CDR3aa: CASSPGQGEPLHF
d_gene: TRBD1; v_gene: TRBV2; j_gene: TRBJ2-5; len: 13; abundance: .; CDR3nt: TGTGCCAGCTCGCGAGACAGGGGAGAGACCCAGTACTTC; CDR3aa: CASSRDRGETQYF
d_gene: TRBD1; v_gene: TRBV18; j_gene: TRBJ1-2; len: 16; abundance: .; CDR3nt: TGTGCCAGCTCACCAAATCTGGACAGGGTGAACTATGGCTACACCTTC; CDR3aa: CASSPNLDRVNYGYTF
d_gene: .; v_gene: TRBV2; j_gene: TRBJ1-1; len: 12; abundance: once; CDR3nt: TGTGCCAGCAGGGAGGAGGGGCCAGAAGCTTTCTTT; CDR3aa: CASREEGPEAFF
d_gene: TRBD2; v_gene: TRBV6-4; j_gene: TRBJ2-1; len: 17; abundance: few; CDR3nt: TGTGCCAGCAGTGAGGGACTAGCGGGGGGCTCCTACAATGAGCAGTTCTTC; CDR3aa: CASSEGLAGGSYNEQFF
d_gene: TRBD1; v_gene: TRBV28; j_gene: TRBJ1-4; len: 14; abundance: .; CDR3nt: TGTGCCAGTACCAGGTCAGGGGGAGATGAAAAACTGTTTTTT; CDR3aa: CASTRSGGDEKLFF
d_gene: TRBD1; v_gene: TRBV5-1; j_gene: TRBJ2-1; len: 14; abundance: .; CDR3nt: TGCGCCAGCTTTGGGGACAGGGGGCCCTATGAGCAGTTCTTC; CDR3aa: CASFGDRGPYEQFF
d_gene: .; v_gene: TRBV18; j_gene: TRBJ1-2; len: 14; abundance: .; CDR3nt: TGTGCCAGCTCACCCGGGACGGCGAACTATGGCTACACCTTC; CDR3aa: CASSPGTANYGYTF
d_gene: .; v_gene: TRBV27; j_gene: TRBJ2-1; len: 13; abundance: few; CDR3nt: TGTGCCAGCAGCCCGGTGTCTTACAATGAGCAGTTCTTC; CDR3aa: CASSPVSYNEQFF
d_gene: .; v_gene: TRBV2; j_gene: TRBJ1-5; len: 13; abundance: .; CDR3nt: TGTGCCACCCGGGGTTATAGCAATCAGCCCCAGCATTTT; CDR3aa: CATRGYSNQPQHF
d_gene: .; v_gene: TRBV4-3; j_gene: TRBJ2-2; len: 14; abundance: .; CDR3nt: TGCGCCAGCAGCCAAGGACCCGCGGGCGGGGAGCTGTTTTTT; CDR3aa: CASSQGPAGGELFF
d_gene: TRBD2; v_gene: TRBV6-6; j_gene: TRBJ2-3; len: 15; abundance: .; CDR3nt: TGTGCCAGCAGTCGTACTAGCGGGGGGGCCCGTACGCAGTATTTT; CDR3aa: CASSRTSGGARTQYF
d_gene: TRBD1; v_gene: TRBV7-2; j_gene: TRBJ2-7; len: 15; abundance: .; CDR3nt: TGTGCCAGCAGTTGGGGACAGTTGGGATCCTACGAGCAGTACTTC; CDR3aa: CASSWGQLGSYEQYF
d_gene: TRBD1; v_gene: TRBV28; j_gene: TRBJ1-1; len: 15; abundance: many; CDR3nt: TGTGCCAGCAGTGAGCACCAGGGGGCCTACACTGAAGCTTTCTTT; CDR3aa: CASSEHQGAYTEAFF
d_gene: .; v_gene: TRBV2; j_gene: TRBJ2-4; len: 17; abundance: .; CDR3nt: TGTGCCAGCAGCGTTAGCCCCTCCGCGGGAGCCAAAAACATTCAGTACTTC; CDR3aa: CASSVSPSAGAKNIQYF
d_gene: .; v_gene: TRBV19; j_gene: TRBJ1-5; len: 14; abundance: .; CDR3nt: TGTGCCACCAGGCGCCCGAATAGCAATCAGCCCCAGCATTTT; CDR3aa: CATRRPNSNQPQHF
d_gene: TRBD1; v_gene: TRBV11-3; j_gene: TRBJ1-1; len: 14; abundance: .; CDR3nt: TGTGCCAGCAGCTTAGGCGGCAGGGGGACTGAAGCTTTCTTT; CDR3aa: CASSLGGRGTEAFF
d_gene: TRBD2; v_gene: TRBV5-1; j_gene: TRBJ2-5; len: 17; abundance: once; CDR3nt: TGCGCCAGCAGCTTGGGGGCCGGGAGGGCCGGTCAAGAGACCCAGTACTTC; CDR3aa: CASSLGAGRAGQETQYF
d_gene: .; v_gene: TRBV2; j_gene: TRBJ1-6; len: 14; abundance: .; CDR3nt: TGTGCCACCTCGGCCCAGCAGGGAAATTCACCCCTCCACTTT; CDR3aa: CATSAQQGNSPLHF